In its sample, the clone carrying this TCR beta chain was seen a few times. Its target is not known. This sample was included in a study of T cells in Graves' hyperthyroidism and ophthalmopathy. Study results and limitations: Appearing also in blood were most of the thyroid clonotypes expanded above 0.001.

CDR1 is LNHDA, CDR2 SQIVND, per germline (reference sequence). Between the trimmed V and J ends, which lost 7 bases and 7 bases, there was a span of 23 bases. This CDR3 is built from 16 residues. Amplified TCR beta CDR3 regions derived from RNA transcripts. Using the HTBI primer set, a first-round RT-PCR was run on the TCR CDR3. TCRdb recomputed calls from the multiplex PCR reads with MiXCR, one row per CDR3 protein. The sample comprises approximately 590,000 distinct CDR3 sequences, 15% to 19% of which are singletons, and under 8% rests with the top ten. With a duration under 2 months, the hyperthyroidism was newly diagnosed in patients aged 18 to 65. Uncontrolled infection, other autoimmune disease, pregnancy and lactation each barred patients from inclusion. Used for diagnoses were clinical symptoms, serum thyroxine and TRAb, thyroid ultrasound and orbital computed tomography.

Sequenced material: blood. The clonotype was recovered from a woman under 40 with Graves' hyperthyroidism. This sequence joins TRBV19 and TRBJ2-1; D is possibly TRBD1 (6 bases). The CDR3 is CASKNRDTLSRNEQFF. The DNA for the CDR3 is TGTGCCAGTAAAAACCGGGACACCCTTAGCCGGAATGAGCAGTTCTTC.